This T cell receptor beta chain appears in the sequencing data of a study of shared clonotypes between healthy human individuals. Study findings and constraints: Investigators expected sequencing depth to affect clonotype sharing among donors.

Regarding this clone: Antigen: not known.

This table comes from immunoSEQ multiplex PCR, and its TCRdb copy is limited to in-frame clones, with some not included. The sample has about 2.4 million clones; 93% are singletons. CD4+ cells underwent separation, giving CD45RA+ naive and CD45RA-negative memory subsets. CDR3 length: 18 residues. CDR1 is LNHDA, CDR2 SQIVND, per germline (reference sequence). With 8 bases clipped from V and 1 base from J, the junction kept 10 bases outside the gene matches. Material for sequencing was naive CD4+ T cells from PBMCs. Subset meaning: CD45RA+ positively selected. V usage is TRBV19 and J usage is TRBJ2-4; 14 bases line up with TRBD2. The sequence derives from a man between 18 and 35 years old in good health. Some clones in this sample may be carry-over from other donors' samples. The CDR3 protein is CASDAGLAGVGAKNIQYF. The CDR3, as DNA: TGTGCCAGTGACGCGGGACTAGCGGGAGTGGGGGCCAAAAACATTCAGTACTTC.